These 25 T cell receptor beta chains share one sample of origin, sequenced in a study of T cells in localized non-small cell lung cancer. The table came from immunoSEQ multiplex PCR; TCRdb's copy has only in-frame clones and leaves some out. There are 21,000 or so clones in the sample; approximately 91% occur only once, and 25% to 30% lies in the top ten. This sample comprised peripheral blood mononuclear cells, obtained before any cancer treatment. The receptors were sampled from a male donor aged 60 or over with stage II lung adenocarcinoma.

The chain joins TRBV12-5 to TRBJ2-2, with 7 bases matching TRBD2. The V and J ends lost 0 bases and 4 bases, in that order; junction bases with no gene match: 14. CDR3 length: 19 residues. Germline V gene lookup returns CDR1 LGHNT and CDR2 FRNRAP. The CDR3 loop reads CASGLVSIYRGSSTGELFF. The CDR3 region has the DNA TGTGCTAGTGGTTTGGTAAGTATATATCGCGGGAGTAGCACCGGGGAGCTGTTTTTT.

This chain links TRBV5-6 with TRBJ2-3; D is possibly TRBD1 (6 bases). Germline loops: CDR1 SGHDT, CDR2 YYEEEE. V was shortened by 3 bases and J by 0 bases, with 8 bases between the two germline ends. CDR3 length: 14 amino acids. The CDR3 DNA reads as TGTGCCAGCAGCTGGACAGTTAGCACAGATACGCAGTATTTT. This encodes CASSWTVSTDTQYF.

This chain joins TRBV29-1 and TRBJ2-1, with D unresolved. V lost 5 bases and J 7 bases, leaving 6 bases between the germline ends. The length of the CDR3 is 10 residues. Per the germline V gene, CDR1 is SQVTM and CDR2 is ANQGSEA. In nucleotides, the CDR3 is TGCAGCGTTTTCCGAAATGAGCAGTTCTTC. This encodes CSVFRNEQFF.

The chain employs TRBV7-2 and TRBJ1-5; D is possibly TRBD1 (5 bases). The V gene lost 1 base and the J gene lost 5 bases, with 9 bases spanning the gap. CDR1 and CDR2 from the germline V gene are SGHTA and FQGNSA. The CDR3 consists of 14 residues. CDR3 amino acids: CASSLGGIYQPQHF. The CDR3 coding sequence is TGTGCCAGCAGCTTAGGGGGGATTTATCAGCCCCAGCATTTT.

The CDR3 sequence is CASSPEGISYEQYF. In DNA form, the CDR3 reads TGCGCCAGCAGCCCCGAGGGGATCTCCTACGAGCAGTACTTC. The V gene is TRBV5-1, the J gene TRBJ2-7; either TRBD1 or TRBD2 may fit D (5 bases each). The V end was cut by 4 bases, the J end by 0 bases, with 11 bases between. The V gene's germline CDR1 is SGHRS and CDR2 YFSETQ. The CDR3 spans 14 residues.

The rearrangement joins TRBV4-1 to TRBJ2-3; weak D call: TRBD2 (6 bases). Trimming took off 0 bases at V and 0 bases at J, with 13 bases between the two ends. The CDR3 has 17 amino acids. Germline V gene data show CDR1 as MGHRA and CDR2 as YSYEKL. The CDR3, as DNA: TGCGCCAGCAGCCAAGAATCCCCTGCGGGGAGCACAGATACGCAGTATTTT. This gives the protein CASSQESPAGSTDTQYF.

The table lists this clone with a count of one. The chain combines TRBV7-9 with TRBJ2-3, with D unclear. From germline, CDR1 is SEHNR and CDR2 FQNEAQ (reference sequence). V was cut by 5 bases and J by 3 bases, with 12 bases left in between. CDR3 length: 14 residues. The CDR3 spells CASSTARTTDTQYF. DNA for the CDR3: TGTGCCAGCAGCACCGCTCGGACGACAGATACGCAGTATTTT.

This chain connects TRBV19 to TRBJ2-2; D call uncertain. V was cut by 7 bases and J by 1 base, with 13 bases left in between. Germline CDR1 is LNHDA and CDR2 is SQIVND (reference sequence). CDR3 length: 15 residues. Here the CDR3 reads CASKRSDLNTGELFF. CDR3 DNA sequence: TGTGCCAGTAAAAGGTCGGACCTGAACACCGGGGAGCTGTTTTTT. Full variable domain (remainder filled in from reference TRBV19 and TRBJ2-2): DGGITQSPKYLFRKEGQNVTLSCEQNLNHDAMYWYRQDPGQGLRLIYYSQIVNDFQKGDIAEGYSVSREKKESFPLTVTSAQKNPTAFYLCASKRSDLNTGELFFGEGSRLTVL.

This rearrangement joins TRBV11-2 to TRBJ2-6, with a weak D call TRBD1 (6 bases). V was pared by 2 bases and J by 18 bases, with 17 bases between. Germline loops: CDR1 SGHAT, CDR2 FQNNGV. The CDR3 has 13 amino acids. The CDR3 sequence is CASSLSDGQGRTF. CDR3 nucleotides: TGTGCCAGCAGCTTATCCGATGGCCAGGGGAGGACTTTC.

The rearrangement uses TRBV5-5 and TRBJ1-1; D is unclear. The CDR3 totals 14 residues. In germline, CDR1 is SGHKS, CDR2 YYEKEE (reference sequence). V was trimmed by 0 bases and J by 1 base, leaving 7 bases between them. In DNA, the CDR3 is TGTGCCAGCAGCTTGGCCCCCCAGAACACTGAAGCTTTCTTT. It yields the protein CASSLAPQNTEAFF.

The chain links TRBV13 to TRBJ2-5; D gene ambiguous. The CDR3 is 11 residues long. CDR1 is PRHDT and CDR2 is FYEKMQ in the germline V gene (reference sequence). The V and J ends lost 2 bases and 4 bases respectively, with 2 bases between them. The CDR3 sequence: CASSLRETQYF. The CDR3 nucleotides read TGTGCCAGCAGCTTACGAGAGACCCAGTACTTC.

V gene TRBV5-4 combines with J gene TRBJ1-2; a possible D gene is TRBD1 (6 bases). Trimming pared 4 bases from V and 8 bases from J, leaving 15 bases between. Looked up from germline, CDR1 is SGHNT and CDR2 is YYREEE (reference sequence). This CDR3 contains 13 residues. The CDR3 here is CASSQGGDLGYTF. As DNA, the CDR3 is TGTGCCAGCAGCCAAGGGGGGGACTTAGGCTACACCTTC.

The V and J genes are TRBV19 and TRBJ2-1, with TRBD2 as a possible D gene (6 bases). V was cut by 6 bases and J by 10 bases, with 19 bases left in between. Germline V gene data show CDR1 as LNHDA and CDR2 as SQIVND (reference sequence). The CDR3 has 14 amino acids. DNA for the CDR3: TGTGCCAGTAGACCGCCGGGAGCCTTGGTGGAGCAGTTCTTC. Translation: CASRPPGALVEQFF.

The gene calls are TRBV9 and TRBJ2-3; 7 nucleotides match TRBD2. The CDR3 extends over 15 amino acids. Germline V gene data show CDR1 as SGDLS and CDR2 as YYNGEE. The trim removed 3 bases at V and 3 bases at J, leaving 7 bases unmatched. The CDR3 loop reads CASSAGLGWTDTQYF. In DNA, the CDR3 is TGTGCCAGCAGCGCAGGACTAGGTTGGACAGATACGCAGTATTTT.

The chain couples TRBV7-9 to TRBJ2-2; 12 positions agree with TRBD2. The CDR3 is 16 residues long. Germline V lookup: CDR1 SEHNR, CDR2 FQNEAQ (reference sequence). J was trimmed by 5 bases and V by 3 bases; bases with no gene match: 4. The CDR3 reads CASSFSTSGSTGELFF. The CDR3 DNA reads as TGTGCCAGCAGCTTCTCGACTAGCGGGAGTACCGGGGAGCTGTTTTTT.

The CDR3, as DNA: TGTGCCAGCAGTTACTCAGGACTAGCGGGAGTTCGGAGCACAGATACGCAGTATTTT. Its translation is CASSYSGLAGVRSTDTQYF. The genes are TRBV28 and TRBJ2-3, with TRBD2 matching over 13 bases. The CDR3 contains 19 residues. The ends lost 4 bases at V and 0 bases at J; junction bases unmatched: 10. Germline V gene lookup returns CDR1 MDHEN and CDR2 SYDVKM.

The gene calls are TRBV14 and TRBJ2-1; unclear D gene. There are 14 residues in the CDR3. V lost 1 base and J lost 3, with 7 bases in between. Per germline, CDR1 SGHDN and CDR2 FVKESK. In DNA, the CDR3 is TGTGCCAGCAGCCAAGTGGCCTACTACAATGAGCAGTTCTTC. This translates into CASSQVAYYNEQFF.

The chain uses TRBV6-5 and TRBJ1-1; D not resolved. V was cut by 7 bases and J by 6 bases, with 18 bases left in between. Germline V CDR1 and CDR2: MNHEY, SVGAGI. CDR3 length: 14 amino acids. CDR3 DNA: TGTGCCAGCATGCGTCCATCGACTGGGCCTGAAGCTTTCTTT. As protein: CASMRPSTGPEAFF.

This chain joins TRBV27 and TRBJ2-6; D remains unclear. The V end was cut by 4 bases, the J end by 0 bases, with 10 bases between. This CDR3 is 16 amino acids long. Germline assignment: CDR1 MNHEY and CDR2 SMNVEV (reference sequence). CDR3 amino acids: CASSWSVTSGANVLTF. CDR3 bases: TGTGCCAGCAGTTGGTCAGTGACCTCTGGGGCCAACGTCCTGACTTTC.

CDR3 in DNA: TGTGCCAGCAGTCGTACGCATGGGCGGACCGGGGAGCTGTTTTTT. Its translation is CASSRTHGRTGELFF. V gene TRBV6-5 combines with J gene TRBJ2-2, with D uncertain. V was clipped by 5 bases and J by 5 bases, with 15 bases between them. Germline V lookup: CDR1 MNHEY, CDR2 SVGAGI. The CDR3 runs 15 residues.

V gene TRBV6-5 combines with J gene TRBJ2-3; 8 nucleotides match TRBD1. The germline gives CDR1 MNHEY, CDR2 SVGAGI. Trimming removed 5 bases from V and 6 bases from J; junction bases left unmatched: 7. The CDR3 has 14 residues. The DNA for the CDR3 is TGTGCCAGCAGTGACAGGGGAGTAAGGGATACGCAGTATTTT. This sequence encodes CASSDRGVRDTQYF.

The chain recombines TRBV11-3 with TRBJ2-1, with D tentatively TRBD2 (6 bases). CDR3 length: 14 amino acids. Trimming shortened V by 5 bases and J by 8 bases, and 16 bases separated the two germline ends. From germline, CDR1 is SGHNT and CDR2 YENEEA. CDR3 sequence reads: CASSTSGDPHEQFF. The CDR3, as DNA: TGTGCCAGCAGCACCTCGGGGGACCCACATGAGCAGTTCTTC. Drawing the rest from reference TRBV11-3 and TRBJ2-1, the complete variable domain is EAGVVQSPRYKIIEKKQPVAFWCNPISGHNTLYWYLQNLGQGPELLIRYENEEAVDDSQLPKDRFSAERLKGVDSTLKIQPAELGDSAVYLCASSTSGDPHEQFFGPGTRLTVL.

The count of this clone is one. The V call is TRBV6-1, the J call TRBJ2-3; either TRBD1 or TRBD2 may fit D (5 bases each). Per germline, CDR1 MNHNS and CDR2 SASEGT. Between the trimmed V and J ends, which lost 4 bases and 1 base, there was a span of 15 bases. The CDR3 is 16 residues long. CDR3: CASSVLRGLGTDTQYF. The CDR3 coding sequence is TGTGCCAGCAGTGTTTTGAGGGGATTGGGCACAGATACGCAGTATTTT.

The chain links TRBV11-3 to TRBJ1-5; 9 nucleotides line up with TRBD1. Germline V gene sequence: CDR1 SGHNT, CDR2 YENEEA. V trimming: 0 bases; J trimming: 7 bases; junction bases outside the gene matches: 13. The CDR3 contains 18 residues. The DNA for the CDR3 is TGTGCCAGCAGCTTAGAGGGTAAAGGACAGGGGTTTCAACAGCCCCAGCATTTT. Translation gives CASSLEGKGQGFQQPQHF.

The chain recombines TRBV5-4 with TRBJ2-4, with D possibly TRBD2 on 5 matching bases. The CDR3 spans 15 residues. Germline V CDR1 and CDR2: SGHNT, YYREEE (reference sequence). Trimming cost V 1 base and J 5 bases, with 13 bases left between them. The CDR3 DNA is TGTGCCAGCAGCTTGAAAGGGAGCTATGAAAACATTCAGTACTTC. The encoded protein is CASSLKGSYENIQYF.